This is a list of T cell receptor beta chains from one sample in a study of blood T cell repertoires in COVID-19. The data were produced by immunoSEQ multiplex PCR, yet TCRdb's version contains in-frame clones alone and is incomplete. Of approximately 70,000 clones detected, around four fifths appear once; the ten largest clones hold around a tenth. Sequenced input: peripheral blood. These receptors were collected from a woman aged 50 to 60 with acute or convalescent COVID-19. Each CDR3 is given with its conserved first and last residue. A D gene is named only where the DNA matches it firmly. Expanded clones are given a class, and other clones once, few, many or no size at all.

CDR3 protein,CDR3 DNA,clone size,D gene,V gene,J gene
CASSPSGGINYGYTF,TGTGCCAGCAGCCCAAGTGGAGGGATTAACTATGGCTACACCTTC,few,NA,TRBV3-1/TRBV3-2,TRBJ1-2
CAIQGYGGGWDEQYF,TGTGCCATCCAGGGGTATGGAGGGGGCTGGGACGAGCAGTACTTC,NA,NA,TRBV10-3,TRBJ2-7
CASSPNTETYGYTF,TGTGCCAGCAGTCCAAACACAGAGACCTATGGCTACACCTTC,NA,NA,TRBV27,TRBJ1-2
CAWSSSRTGVPEGNTIYF,TGTGCCTGGAGTTCTTCCAGGACAGGGGTCCCTGAGGGAAACACCATATATTTT,NA,TRBD1,TRBV30,TRBJ1-3
CASSFPSGGANTGELFF,TGTGCCAGCAGCTTTCCTAGCGGGGGAGCGAACACCGGGGAGCTGTTTTTT,NA,TRBD2,TRBV7-9,TRBJ2-2
CAWEDRAHGYTF,TGTGCCTGGGAAGACAGGGCACATGGCTACACCTTC,few,TRBD1,TRBV30,TRBJ1-2
CASHQKTGTGASYEQYF,TGTGCCAGCCACCAAAAAACCGGGACAGGGGCTTCCTACGAGCAGTACTTC,NA,TRBD1,TRBV7-8,TRBJ2-7
CASSFGTGSSYEQYF,TGTGCCAGCAGCTTCGGGACAGGGTCCTCCTACGAGCAGTACTTC,once,TRBD1,TRBV4-2,TRBJ2-7
CASSQGLFIAGGYTDTQYF,TGTGCCAGCAGCCAAGGCTTGTTTATCGCGGGAGGCTACACAGATACGCAGTATTTT,once,TRBD2,TRBV14,TRBJ2-3
CASSVFFAGVNNEQFF,TGTGCCAGCAGCGTCTTTTTTGCGGGAGTGAACAATGAGCAGTTCTTC,NA,TRBD2,TRBV9,TRBJ2-1
CAWSPRGGADSYEQYF,TGTGCCTGGAGTCCCCGAGGGGGGGCAGACTCCTACGAGCAGTACTTC,NA,NA,TRBV30,TRBJ2-7
CASSVGLANTGELFF,TGTGCCAGCAGCGTAGGGCTAGCAAACACCGGGGAGCTGTTTTTT,NA,NA,TRBV9,TRBJ2-2
CASRYDRNTEAFF,TGTGCCAGCAGATACGACAGGAACACTGAAGCTTTCTTT,NA,NA,TRBV3-1/TRBV3-2,TRBJ1-1
CASSFGTSTSYEQYF,TGTGCCAGCAGCTTTGGGACTAGTACTTCCTACGAGCAGTACTTC,NA,TRBD2,TRBV7-8,TRBJ2-7
CASSLTGTSGMGGELFF,TGTGCCAGCAGCTTAACCGGGACTAGCGGGATGGGCGGGGAGCTGTTTTTT,NA,TRBD2,TRBV7-2,TRBJ2-2
CATSRDKGWSGYTF,TGTGCCACCAGCAGAGATAAGGGGTGGAGCGGCTACACCTTC,few,NA,TRBV15,TRBJ1-2
CASSDGTGVDGGYTF,TGTGCCAGCAGTGACGGGACAGGGGTTGATGGGGGCTACACCTTC,once,TRBD1,TRBV2,TRBJ1-2
CASSENRDTIYYGYTF,TGTGCCAGCAGTGAAAACAGGGACACGATATACTATGGCTACACCTTC,many,NA,TRBV2,TRBJ1-2
CASSLHTSGDNEQFF,TGCGCCAGCAGCTTACATACTAGCGGGGACAATGAGCAGTTCTTC,NA,TRBD2,TRBV5-1,TRBJ2-1
CASSLADRVLNYGYTF,TGTGCCAGCAGCTTAGCTGACAGGGTCCTTAACTATGGCTACACCTTC,NA,TRBD1,TRBV11-2,TRBJ1-2
CASSFPTSGLYNEQFF,TGTGCCAGCAGCTTCCCGACTAGCGGATTATACAATGAGCAGTTCTTC,once,TRBD2,TRBV11-2,TRBJ2-1
CASTATSGSRTDTQYF,TGCGCCAGCACTGCTACTAGCGGGAGTAGAACAGATACGCAGTATTTT,NA,TRBD2,TRBV5-1,TRBJ2-3
CASSSGTLYEQYF,TGTGCCAGCAGTTCGGGTACCCTTTACGAGCAGTACTTC,NA,NA,TRBV28,TRBJ2-7
CASSYSQGNLKGYTF,TGTGCCAGCAGTTACTCCCAGGGAAACCTTAAGGGCTACACCTTC,NA,NA,TRBV6-5,TRBJ1-2